The 5 T cell receptor beta chains given below trace back to one sample, sequenced in a study of T cell responses to AZD1222 COVID-19 vaccine. Produced via immunoSEQ multiplex PCR; TCRdb's table is partial and in-frame only. Of 100,000 or so clones listed, more than 75% are singletons. This material consisted of peripheral blood, taken on day 0 of AZD1222 vaccination. These receptors came from an adult in good health.

This clone was seen only once. This chain joins TRBV6-5 and TRBJ1-4; D is undetermined. The CDR3 extends over 15 amino acids. V lost 6 bases and J lost 7, with 18 bases in between. CDR1 MNHEY and CDR2 SVGAGI come from the germline V gene. The CDR3 loop is CASSQPDSFGEKLFF. The CDR3 DNA reads TGTGCCAGCAGCCAGCCGGACTCATTTGGTGAAAAACTGTTTTTT.

The CDR3 region has the DNA TGTGCCAGCAGCTTTAACGGGGAAAGCAATCAGCCCCAGCATTTT. Translation gives CASSFNGESNQPQHF. The chain recombines TRBV11-2 with TRBJ1-5; D is unresolved. Germline CDR1 and CDR2: SGHAT and FQNNGV. Trimming cost V 3 bases and J 1 base, with 10 bases left between them. This CDR3 spans 15 amino acids.

This clone was counted only a few times. The gene calls are TRBV7-9 and TRBJ1-5; weak D call: TRBD1 (5 bases). This CDR3 is built from 15 residues. The germline gives CDR1 SEHNR, CDR2 FQNEAQ (reference sequence). V gave up 1 base and J gave up 0 bases, with 7 bases separating them. As DNA, the CDR3 is TGTGCCAGCAGCTTAGGGGACGCTAGCAATCAGCCCCAGCATTTT. Amino acids: CASSLGDASNQPQHF.

The chain recombines TRBV5-1 with TRBJ1-1, with TRBD1 matching 9 bases. The V and J ends lost 4 bases and 11 bases, in that order; junction bases with no gene match: 15. The CDR3 runs 15 residues. CDR1 and CDR2 (germline): SGHRS, YFSETQ. CDR3 sequence (DNA): TGCGCCAGCAGCCCCAGTACAGGGGGCGAGGCGATGGCTTTCTTT. It codes for CASSPSTGGEAMAFF. Filled out from reference TRBV5-1 and TRBJ1-1, the complete variable domain reads KAGVTQTPRYLIKTRGQQVTLSCSPISGHRSVSWYQQTPGQGLQFLFEYFSETQRNKGNFPGRFSGRQFSNSRSEMNVSTLELGDSALYLCASSPSTGGEAMAFFGQGTRLTVV.

The sample holds a few counts of this clone. The genes are TRBV15 and TRBJ2-5; 8 nucleotides agree with TRBD2. J was trimmed by 1 base and V by 4 bases; bases with no gene match: 5. There are 15 residues in the CDR3. CDR1 is LNHNV, CDR2 YYDKDF, per germline (reference sequence). This CDR3 reads CATSITGGPQETQYF. The CDR3 nucleotides read TGTGCCACCAGCATAACGGGGGGGCCCCAAGAGACCCAGTACTTC.